Listed here are 11 T cell receptor beta chains from one sample, sequenced in a study of CD8+ T cells in alopecia areata. Treatment given: oral pan-JAK inhibitor, 5-10 mg twice daily. Once RNA had been extracted, it was reverse transcribed into cDNA to act as the sequencing template. TCRdb keeps only in-frame clones here, not all; method: immunoSEQ multiplex PCR. The sample carries approximately 120,000 clones, around 63% recorded once. The sample was CD4+ T cells sorted from blood, taken at week 4, from a patient treated with tofacitinib. These TCRs come from a human donor with alopecia areata.

A few counts support this clone. The chain recombines TRBV29-1 with TRBJ2-3; TRBD2 matches at 11 bases. The trim removed 6 bases at V and 0 bases at J, leaving 5 bases unmatched. The CDR3 contains 15 residues. Looked up from germline, CDR1 is SQVTM and CDR2 is ANQGSEA. The CDR3 loop reads CSVLRLAGSTDTQYF. The CDR3 DNA sequence: TGCAGCGTGCTAAGACTAGCGGGGAGCACAGATACGCAGTATTTT.

This clone was seen a few times. CDR3 protein: CASSQGLQETQYF. The DNA for the CDR3 is TGTGCCAGCAGCCAAGGGTTACAAGAGACCCAGTACTTC. The chain joins TRBV14 to TRBJ2-5; no reliable D call. CDR1 and CDR2 from the germline V gene are SGHDN and FVKESK. Between the trimmed V and J ends, which lost 1 base and 2 bases, there was a span of 5 bases. The CDR3 is 13 residues long. Variable domain in full (rest from reference TRBV14 and TRBJ2-5): EAGVTQFPSHSVIEKGQTVTLRCDPISGHDNLYWYRRVMGKEIKFLLHFVKESKQDESGMPNNRFLAERTGGTYSTLKVQPAELEDSGVYFCASSQGLQETQYFGPGTRLLVL.

The V gene is TRBV28, the J gene TRBJ2-1, with D perhaps matching TRBD2 (7 bases). Germline CDR1 and CDR2: MDHEN and SYDVKM. Trimming pared 1 base from V and 6 bases from J, leaving 19 bases between. This CDR3 has 17 amino acids. CDR3: CASSLYGGGGIVNEQFF. CDR3 in DNA: TGTGCCAGCAGTTTATATGGGGGCGGGGGAATTGTCAATGAGCAGTTCTTC.

V gene TRBV5-1 combines with J gene TRBJ2-1; the match to TRBD2 covers 9 bases. This CDR3 has 15 residues. Germline V CDR1 and CDR2: SGHRS, YFSETQ. Trimming at V came to 5 bases and at J to 8 bases, leaving 11 bases not matched to a gene. The CDR3 nucleotides read TGCGCCAGCAGATCCTCTGGCGGGAGGGCCTATGAGCAGTTCTTC. Amino acids: CASRSSGGRAYEQFF.

The DNA for the CDR3 is TGTGCCAGCAGCTTAGAGGGAGACACAGATACGCAGTATTTT. This codes for CASSLEGDTDTQYF. The V call is TRBV7-2, the J call TRBJ2-3, with D perhaps TRBD2 (5 bases). The CDR3 totals 14 residues. Germline CDR1 SGHTA, CDR2 FQGNSA. V gave up 1 base and J gave up 2 bases, with 7 bases separating them.

CDR3 amino acids: CASISESTGDEQYF. The CDR3 DNA sequence: TGTGCCAGCATATCCGAGTCGACGGGAGACGAGCAGTACTTC. This chain connects TRBV25-1 to TRBJ2-7; tentative D call: TRBD2 (6 bases). Trimming left V 7 bases short and J 5 bases short, with 18 bases between. Germline V gives CDR1 MGHDK, CDR2 SYGVNS. The CDR3 length is 14 residues.

The gene calls are TRBV29-1 and TRBJ2-5; 8 bases fit TRBD1. V was pared by 8 bases and J by 1 base, with 9 bases of the junction left unmatched. The V gene's germline CDR1 is SQVTM and CDR2 ANQGSEA. The CDR3 has 14 residues. DNA for the CDR3: TGCAGCTGCCCATTTACAGGGGGCCAAGAGACCCAGTACTTC. Protein product: CSCPFTGGQETQYF.

The gene calls are TRBV5-1 and TRBJ2-7; D gene uncertain. Looked up from germline, CDR1 is SGHRS and CDR2 is YFSETQ. This CDR3 contains 13 residues. V lost 4 bases, J lost 3 bases, and 11 bases lay in between. CDR3 coding DNA: TGCGCCAGCAGCAGGCAGGTAAACTACGAGCAGTACTTC. Translated: CASSRQVNYEQYF. Full variable domain (missing parts from reference TRBV5-1 and TRBJ2-7): KAGVTQTPRYLIKTRGQQVTLSCSPISGHRSVSWYQQTPGQGLQFLFEYFSETQRNKGNFPGRFSGRQFSNSRSEMNVSTLELGDSALYLCASSRQVNYEQYFGPGTRLTVT.

This chain links TRBV25-1 with TRBJ1-3; D not certain. The CDR3 consists of 13 residues. Per germline, CDR1 MGHDK and CDR2 SYGVNS. Trimming removed 8 bases from V and 0 bases from J, with 8 bases in between. DNA for the CDR3: TGTGCCAGCCAAACCCGCTCTGGAAACACCATATATTTT. Translating it yields CASQTRSGNTIYF.

This sequence joins TRBV5-1 and TRBJ1-5, with 7 bases identical to TRBD1. Germline CDR1 SGHRS, CDR2 YFSETQ. The CDR3 is made up of 16 amino acids. V shed 5 bases and J 0 bases; nucleotides not matched to a gene: 8. CDR3 in DNA: TGCGCCAGCAGTTACAGGGGCCCGTATAGCAATCAGCCCCAGCATTTT. It encodes CASSYRGPYSNQPQHF.

The chain has TRBV30 and TRBJ2-1, with 10 positions matching TRBD2. The CDR3 is 15 amino acids. Germline CDR1 and CDR2: GTSNPN and SVGIG (reference sequence). V lost 3 bases and J lost 3; bases outside the gene matches: 5. This CDR3 is CAWSPGLAVYNEQFF. CDR3 nucleotides: TGTGCCTGGAGCCCCGGACTAGCGGTCTACAATGAGCAGTTCTTC.